This T cell receptor beta chain was obtained from a study of shared T cell receptors in the human thymus. This clone was seen a single time. TCRdb keeps only in-frame clones here, not all; method: immunoSEQ multiplex PCR. The data show approximately 400,000 clones, more than 85% seen once. Germline-derived CDR1 and CDR2 are MGHRA and YSYEKL. CDR3 length: 16 residues. Trimming took 4 bases from V and 1 from J, leaving 14 bases between them. This TCR derives from a human donor. The rearrangement uses TRBV4-1 and TRBJ2-1; the D call may be TRBD1 or TRBD2 (5 bases each). Source material: thymocytes. The CDR3 region is CASSPPWGKSYNEQFF. The CDR3, as DNA: TGCGCCAGCAGCCCGCCCTGGGGGAAATCCTACAATGAGCAGTTCTTC.